Given below is one T cell receptor beta chain in context. Per the original methods: Reference gene primer amplification in the assay estimated nucleated cell counts. The protocol was immunoSEQ multiplex PCR, while the TCRdb copy is restricted to in-frame clones and leaves out a portion. The V and J calls and clone size are taken from that table; D and trimming were inferred from the DNA. Of 22,000 or so clones in the sample, roughly 90% were seen once. The source of the sample is a study of blood T cell repertoires in COVID-19. Study information: Collection of acute and convalescent COVID-19 samples took place in the United States, Italy and Spain. Sources were T cells, B-cell-depleted T cells, or PBMCs; the material itself was cDNA or gDNA.

In germline, CDR1 is SGHTA, CDR2 FQGNSA. Trimming removed 1 base from V and 0 bases from J, with 12 bases in between. This CDR3 has 17 residues. Sequencing was carried out using peripheral blood. This sequence originates from a woman aged 55-70 years with active COVID-19. The gene calls are TRBV7-2 and TRBJ2-2; D is perhaps TRBD1 (5 bases). CDR3 in amino acids: CASSLDPETANTGELFF. The CDR3 DNA is TGTGCCAGCAGCTTAGACCCTGAGACAGCGAACACCGGGGAGCTGTTTTTT.